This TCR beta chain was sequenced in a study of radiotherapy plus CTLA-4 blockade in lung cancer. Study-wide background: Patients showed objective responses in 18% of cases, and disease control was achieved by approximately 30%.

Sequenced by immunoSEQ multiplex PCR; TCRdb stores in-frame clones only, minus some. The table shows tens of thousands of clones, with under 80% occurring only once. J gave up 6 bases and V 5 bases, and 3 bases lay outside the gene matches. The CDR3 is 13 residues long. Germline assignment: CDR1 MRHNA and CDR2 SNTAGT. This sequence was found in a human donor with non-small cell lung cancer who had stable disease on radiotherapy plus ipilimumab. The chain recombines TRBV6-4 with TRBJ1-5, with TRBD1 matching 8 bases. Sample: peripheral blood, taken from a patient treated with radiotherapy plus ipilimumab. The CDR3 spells CASSTGGGQPQHF. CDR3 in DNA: TGTGCCAGCAGTACAGGGGGAGGTCAGCCCCAGCATTTT.